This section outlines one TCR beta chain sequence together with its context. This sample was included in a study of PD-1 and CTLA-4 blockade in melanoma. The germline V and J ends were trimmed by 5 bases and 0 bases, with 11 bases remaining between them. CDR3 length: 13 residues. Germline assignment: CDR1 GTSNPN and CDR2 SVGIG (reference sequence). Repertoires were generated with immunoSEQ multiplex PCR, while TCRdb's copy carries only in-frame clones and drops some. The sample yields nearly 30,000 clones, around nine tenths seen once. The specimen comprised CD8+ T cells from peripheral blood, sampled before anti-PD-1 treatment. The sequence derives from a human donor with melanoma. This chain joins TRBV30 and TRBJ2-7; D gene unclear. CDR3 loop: CAWGVRSSYEQYF. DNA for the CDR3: TGTGCCTGGGGGGTAAGGAGCTCCTACGAGCAGTACTTC.